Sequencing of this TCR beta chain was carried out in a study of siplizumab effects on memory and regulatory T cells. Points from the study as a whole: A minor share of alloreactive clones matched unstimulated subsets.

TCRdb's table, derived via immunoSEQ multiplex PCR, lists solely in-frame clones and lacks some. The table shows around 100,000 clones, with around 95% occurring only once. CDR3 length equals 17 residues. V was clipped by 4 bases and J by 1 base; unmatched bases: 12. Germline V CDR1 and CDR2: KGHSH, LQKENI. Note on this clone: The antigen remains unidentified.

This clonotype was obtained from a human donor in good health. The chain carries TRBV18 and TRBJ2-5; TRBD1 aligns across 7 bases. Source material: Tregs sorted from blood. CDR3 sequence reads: CASSRHRTGGVQETQYF. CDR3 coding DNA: TGTGCCAGCTCACGACACCGGACAGGTGGCGTCCAAGAGACCCAGTACTTC.